This entry concerns a single T cell receptor (beta chain). The target antigen is unknown. Germline and junction disagree at one end, which may indicate a read error. Each sample had at least 6 million PBMCs isolated. This specimen belongs to a study of blood T cells in healthy people across ages. General study results and limits: PBMCs went unsorted, and a conclusive naive versus antigen-experienced comparison was therefore prevented.

From germline, CDR1 is SGHTA and CDR2 FQGNSA. This CDR3 is built from 13 residues. Sample-barcoded 5' priming and a J-beta primer mix drove a second PCR of roughly 6 to 12 cycles. TCRdb reprocessed the 5' RACE reads with MiXCR, giving one entry per CDR3 protein. The data show about 750,000 distinct CDR3 sequences, around half seen once. This clonotype originated in a man older than 75 in good health. The chain employs TRBV7-2 and TRBJ1-4; tentatively, D is TRBD1 (6 bases). The source material was blood. The chain's CDR3 is CASTRGGREKPFF. The CDR3 region has the DNA TGTGCCAGCACCCGGGGGGGCCGAGAAAAACCGTTTTTT.